This T cell receptor (beta chain) is drawn from a study of cytomegalovirus exposure and HLA in healthy donors. Study conclusions and caveats: HLA alleles were associated with some 17,000 TCR beta sequences in a later analysis at 0.05 false discovery rate. Later work showed greater clonal expansion in HLA-associated TCR beta chains than in equally common others. Among TCR beta chains, those listed as cytomegalovirus-associated numbered fewer than 200. Specific recognition of CMV antigens was confirmed in vitro for a few chains (all CMV-associated).

As for this clone: The antigen remains undetermined.

PCR involved 60 Vbeta and 13 Jbeta primers. The assay was immunoSEQ multiplex PCR, and TCRdb's table has in-frame clones only and misses some. In the table there are about 120,000 clones, roughly 80% of which are singletons. CDR1 is SGHNT, CDR2 YENEEA, per germline. The CDR3 spans 15 residues. Deletions cut 5 bases from V and 4 bases from J, with 17 bases between. This sequence originates from a man between 45 and 60 years old in good health and CMV-seronegative. The gene calls are TRBV11-3 and TRBJ2-5, with D possibly matching TRBD2 (6 bases). The specimen sequenced was PBMCs. The chain's CDR3 is CASSAGGKGPETQYF. The CDR3 DNA is TGTGCCAGCAGCGCAGGAGGGAAGGGCCCAGAGACCCAGTACTTC.